The source of this TCR beta chain is a study of Ad26.COV2.S vaccination and SARS-CoV-2 variants. Looked up from germline, CDR1 is MRHNA and CDR2 is SNTAGT. The CDR3 covers 14 residues. Deletions cut 0 bases from V and 6 bases from J, with 9 bases between. This clone has a handful of counts. Sequencing was performed with immunoSEQ multiplex PCR; in TCRdb, only in-frame clones are kept and a portion is missing. The sample comprises about 370,000 clones, 88% of which are singletons, and 3.5% rests with the top ten. Treatment reported: around 19 received Ad26.COV2.S at low or high dose, single or two shots; a few received placebo; per-sample allocation not given. The samples date from day 63 after the first vaccine or placebo injection.

This chain connects TRBV6-4 to TRBJ2-1, with D unclear. The clonotype comes from a person aged 18-60 years who received the Ad26.COV2.S COVID-19 vaccine or a placebo. Sample: peripheral blood, taken in a trial of Ad26.COV2.S vaccine versus placebo. The CDR3 nucleotides are TGTGCCAGCAGTGACTCGACGGGCAGCAATGAGCAGTTCTTC. Amino acid sequence: CASSDSTGSNEQFF.